This TCR beta chain was captured in a study of cytomegalovirus exposure and HLA in healthy donors. Worth noting for this clone: What it recognizes is unknown.

The PCR contained 60 Vbeta and 13 Jbeta primers. The table came from immunoSEQ multiplex PCR; TCRdb's copy has only in-frame clones and leaves some out. The sample yields tens of thousands of clones, about 75% seen once. There are 14 residues in the CDR3. CDR1 and CDR2 (germline): SQVTM, ANQGSEA. Trimming took 5 bases from V and 2 from J; bases not matched to a gene: 5. Whole-study results and caveats: The study flagged 150 to 200 TCR beta chains as cytomegalovirus-associated. Compared with the roughly 700-donor mean, an Asian-associated ancestry cluster reportedly had fewer N-insertions, according to a later analysis. High sensitivity and specificity were reportedly achieved when the classifier diagnosed cytomegalovirus status. Later on, analysis showed that most CMV-associated TCR beta chains appeared to be HLA-restricted.

This receptor was identified in a man aged 35 to 55 in good health and CMV-seronegative. The V call is TRBV29-1, the J call TRBJ1-5, with 8 positions matching TRBD1. Sequencing used PBMCs. CDR3 bases: TGCAGCGTTACCCAGGGGGCGCGCAATCAGCCCCAGCATTTT. This encodes CSVTQGARNQPQHF.